This paragraph covers one T cell receptor (beta chain) sequence. The sample comes from a study of T-cell reconstitution after alpha-beta-depleted transplantation in children. Researchers prepared the TCRbeta library using unique molecular identifiers, the study reports. TCRdb itself ran the PCR reads through MiXCR, one entry per CDR3 protein. The sample holds 450,000 to 600,000 distinct CDR3 sequences, roughly 13% seen once. This CDR3 is 14 amino acids long. Germline CDR1 KGHSH, CDR2 LQKENI. Trimming took off 3 bases at V and 2 bases at J, with 9 bases between the two ends. Sequenced material: PBMCs, mostly from graft donor cells, taken 360 days after TCRalphabeta/CD19-depleted stem cell transplant. This receptor was identified in a male patient between 10 and 17 years old who had a stem cell transplant for acute myeloid leukemia, so the T cells may come from the graft donor. The chain carries TRBV18 and TRBJ2-3; D call uncertain. The CDR3 coding sequence is TGTGCCAGCTCACCGGCAGCTCTCACAGATACGCAGTATTTT. It encodes CASSPAALTDTQYF.